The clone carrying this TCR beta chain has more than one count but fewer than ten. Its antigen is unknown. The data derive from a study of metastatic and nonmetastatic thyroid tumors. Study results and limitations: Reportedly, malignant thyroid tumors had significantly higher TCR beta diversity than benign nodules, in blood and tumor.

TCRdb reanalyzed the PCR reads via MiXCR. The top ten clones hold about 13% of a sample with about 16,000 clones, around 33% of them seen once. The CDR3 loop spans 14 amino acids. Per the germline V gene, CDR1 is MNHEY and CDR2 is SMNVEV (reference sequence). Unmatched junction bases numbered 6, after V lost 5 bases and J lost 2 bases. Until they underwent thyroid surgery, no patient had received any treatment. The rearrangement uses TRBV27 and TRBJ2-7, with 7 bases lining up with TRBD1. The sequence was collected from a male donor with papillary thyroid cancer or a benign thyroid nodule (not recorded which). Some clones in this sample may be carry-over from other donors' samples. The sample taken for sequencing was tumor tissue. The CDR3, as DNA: TGTGCCAGCAGTAAAGGGACAGAGCCCTACGAGCAGTACTTC. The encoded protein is CASSKGTEPYEQYF.